This T cell receptor (beta chain) was captured in a study of blood T cells in healthy people across ages. A second PCR of 7 to 11 cycles used a sample-barcoded 5' primer and a J-beta primer mix. Every single cDNA molecule received a tag from a template-switch adaptor with 12 random nucleotides. Samples each returned at least 3 million CDR3-containing paired-end reads. TCRdb itself ran the 5' RACE reads through MiXCR, one entry per CDR3 protein. The sample holds fewer than 800,000 distinct CDR3 sequences, roughly 50% seen once. This clonotype occurred a few times. Antigen unknown. Broader study findings: More naive CD4+ cells and higher diversity marked long-lived donors relative to aged donors. It was found that TCR beta diversity correlated strongly with the percentage of naive T cells.

The source of this sequence is a woman aged 55-69 years in good health. Material: blood.

The CDR3 nucleotides read TGCAGTGCTCACTCTAGCGGGAGGGGGTCGGATGAGCAGTTCTTC. Its translation: CSAHSSGRGSDEQFF. The V and J genes are TRBV20-1 and TRBJ2-1; 12 bases agree with TRBD2. CDR1 is DFQATT, CDR2 SNEGSKA, per germline (reference sequence). V gave up 5 bases and J gave up 8 bases; unmatched junction bases: 10. This CDR3 is 15 amino acids long.